This TCR beta chain originates from a study of regulatory T cells in long-lasting Graves disease. Both iRepertoire HTBI primers and Arm-PCR of CDR3 regions were used to build the TCR beta libraries. As processed by the authors: Identified segments across samples numbered some 62 TRBV and about 13 TRBJ. TCRdb processed the multiplex PCR reads anew with MiXCR; each CDR3 protein has one entry. Clone size and V and J calls follow TCRdb, not the original study. The table has roughly 300,000 distinct CDR3 sequences, approximately 20% seen once. Time point indicated: persistent/refractory GD, antithyroid drugs over 5 years with positive TRAb. Construction of the TCR library relied on RNA isolated from PBMCs. EDTA tubes held 9 to 10 milliliters of peripheral blood from each patient. Trimming shortened V by 7 bases and J by 3 bases, and 18 bases separated the two germline ends. Germline loops: CDR1 MDHEN, CDR2 SYDVKM. The CDR3 sequence is 15 residues long.

This TCR was recovered from a female donor with Graves disease. The V call is TRBV28, the J call TRBJ1-1, with D perhaps TRBD1 (5 bases). Material: peripheral blood mononuclear cells (PBMCs), obtained when the disease was refractory, from a patient treated with antithyroid drugs. CDR3 sequence: CASTWGGAWYTEAFF. CDR3 in DNA: TGTGCCAGCACCTGGGGAGGGGCCTGGTACACTGAAGCTTTCTTT.